The next 8 T cell receptor beta chains were all read from a single sample in a study of cytomegalovirus exposure and HLA in healthy donors (dated by TCRdb to the late 2010s). The receptor library was made with the immunoSEQ multiplex PCR assay. For the multiplex PCR, a mixture combining 60 forward primers for TCR Vbeta segments and 13 reverse primers for TCR Jbeta segments was used. Here the immuneACCESS table is served through TCRdb, limited to in-frame sequences with V and J called. Missing clones are a known gap in these copies; in checked studies unresolved V genes cover under half, and the rest lacks a known reason. This sample's listing comprises 150,000 to 200,000 clones. The ten largest clones represent 1.3% of the sample. Source material: PBMCs. The origin of the receptors is a woman aged 55-75 years in good health and CMV-seronegative.

The gene calls are TRBV5-1 and TRBJ2-3, with a weak D call TRBD2 (6 bases). The CDR3 has 14 residues. Germline CDR1 SGHRS, CDR2 YFSETQ. V lost 4 bases and J 4 bases, leaving 13 bases between the germline ends. The CDR3 loop is CASSDIAGSDTQYF. The CDR3 DNA sequence: TGCGCCAGCAGCGATATCGCGGGATCAGATACGCAGTATTTT.

The chain has TRBV7-3 and TRBJ2-3; D is unclear. Per the germline V gene, CDR1 is SGHTA and CDR2 is FQGTGA. V was trimmed by 2 bases and J by 6 bases, leaving 12 bases between them. The CDR3 sequence is 14 residues long. The CDR3 sequence: CASSLDPMEDTQYF. The CDR3 nucleotides are TGTGCCAGCAGCTTAGACCCTATGGAGGATACGCAGTATTTT.

Notes on this clone: This same CDR3 is encoded by further DNA sequences in the sample. V gene TRBV10-3 combines with J gene TRBJ1-1; D is ambiguous. The CDR3 extends over 14 amino acids. V shed 0 bases and J shed 2 bases, with 7 bases lying between them. CDR1 is ENHRY and CDR2 is SYGVKD in the germline V gene. This chain's CDR3 is CAISESGRNTEAFF. The CDR3, as DNA: TGTGCCATCAGTGAGTCGGGGAGAAACACTGAAGCTTTCTTT.

The genes are TRBV6-5 and TRBJ2-7; no reliable D call. Germline V gene lookup returns CDR1 MNHEY and CDR2 SVGAGI. V gave up 0 bases and J gave up 4 bases, with 7 bases separating them. CDR3 length: 13 residues. In DNA form, the CDR3 reads TGTGCCAGCAGTTACTCGAACAGTTACGAGCAGTACTTC. Protein: CASSYSNSYEQYF.

This chain links TRBV7-9 with TRBJ2-7, with D tentatively TRBD1 (6 bases). The germline V gene encodes CDR1 SEHNR and CDR2 FQNEAQ (reference sequence). This CDR3 has 14 residues. Trimming shortened V by 6 bases and J by 0 bases, and 12 bases separated the two germline ends. Here the CDR3 DNA reads TGTGCCAGCAGGGAACAGGGCCCCTCCTACGAGCAGTACTTC. This gives the protein CASREQGPSYEQYF.

The rearrangement links TRBV7-2 to TRBJ2-5; D is ambiguous. CDR1 and CDR2 (germline): SGHTA, FQGNSA. The CDR3 runs 14 residues. V was trimmed by 5 bases and J by 0 bases, leaving 10 bases between them. The CDR3 loop reads CASSTGRYQETQYF. CDR3 DNA sequence: TGTGCCAGCAGCACCGGTCGGTACCAAGAGACCCAGTACTTC.

V is TRBV5-4 and J is TRBJ2-3; TRBD2 agrees at 10 bases. J gave up 0 bases and V 1 base, and 8 bases lay outside the gene matches. Per the germline V gene, CDR1 is SGHNT and CDR2 is YYREEE (reference sequence). This CDR3 has 18 residues. The DNA of the CDR3 is TGTGCCAGCAGCTTGCCCCCCTGGACTAGCGGTAGCACAGATACGCAGTATTTT. It yields the protein CASSLPPWTSGSTDTQYF.

The chain couples TRBV10-3 to TRBJ2-7; D uncertain. Between the trimmed V and J ends, which lost 10 bases and 4 bases, there was a span of 11 bases. Germline V lookup: CDR1 ENHRY, CDR2 SYGVKD. The CDR3 loop spans 11 amino acids. CDR3 nucleotides: TGTGCCACCTCTTTTGAGTACGAGCAGTACTTC. It codes for CATSFEYEQYF.